This TCR beta chain was recorded in a study of CD8 T cells in ankylosing spondylitis (dated by TCRdb to about 2017). About the study as a whole: T cell receptor beta repertoires were profiled in healthy donors and ankylosing spondylitis patients so that disease-linked TCR variants could be found. In total, the full study cohort was made up of 85 to 140 healthy donors and some 26 ankylosing spondylitis patients. Peripheral blood was sampled, and synovial fluid was additionally collected from ankylosing spondylitis patients.

Per the germline V gene (reference sequence), SEHNR is the CDR1 and FQNEAQ is the CDR2. V is cut by 2 bases and J by 2 bases, and the space between the germline ends is 7 bases. Including the terminal cysteine and phenylalanine, the CDR3 comprises 14 residues. Here the CDR3 DNA is all that survives: 42 bases in frame from base 1. This clonotype has a count of ten or more. Its antigen specificity is not known. No base quality information exists; no much larger clone differs at one position. The sample was run on an Illumina HiSeq 2500. Quantitative 5'-RACE with molecular barcodes was used to prepare TCR beta libraries. Concerning the study's data processing: Disease-linked TCR variants were identified with a new computational method built on a probabilistic model of VDJ rearrangement. Starting from the raw public reads, TCRdb applied fastp trimming at Q25, assembled clones with MiXCR and retained in-frame beta chains. Duplicate CDR3 protein sequences are folded into a single record with the most common DNA and genes. The V and J calls, along with clone size, are taken from TCRdb and not from the paper's own processing. This sample comprises some 220,000 distinct CDR3 sequences, approximately 8.4% of them detected only once. Of the sample, 4.5% to 5% falls within the top ten clones.

Overall study outcomes, separate from this receptor: Some of the motif variants had been reported before in the synovial fluid and blood of reactive arthritis patients, a finding that suggests common disease-initiation mechanisms. The disease-linked clones were reported as significantly enriched in matched synovial fluid samples from ankylosing spondylitis patients. A TCR beta motif made up of eight highly homologous amino acid variants appeared to be characteristic of blood from ankylosing spondylitis patients. The disease-linked clones had a CD8+ phenotype and were found at relatively low frequencies in peripheral blood.

The clonotype was recovered from a female donor with ankylosing spondylitis or in good health (not recorded which). Rearrangement joined TRBV7-9 to TRBJ2-1; too little of a D gene remains to name it. The sample comprised blood, either unsorted or a sorted T cell fraction (not recorded which). The base sequence is TGTGCCAGCAGCTTAACAGCCGCCTACAATGAGCAGTTCTTC. Translation gives CASSLTAAYNEQFF.